The following is a TCR beta chain sequence with its context. The record originates from a study of blood T cell repertoires in COVID-19. Turning to the study itself: T cells, B-cell-depleted T cells, or PBMCs supplied cDNA or gDNA.

The CDR3 covers 13 residues. V was pared by 4 bases and J by 3 bases, with 9 bases between. CDR1 ENHRY and CDR2 SYGVKD come from the germline V gene. Authors' data handling: Reference gene primer amplification gave estimated nucleated cell counts. Some clones are missing from TCRdb's copy, which holds only in-frame ones; the method was immunoSEQ multiplex PCR. D and trimming were read from the DNA, whereas the V and J calls and clone size are those reported in that table. Among under 75,000 clones listed, less than 75% were seen once. Specimen: peripheral blood. The chain couples TRBV10-3 to TRBJ1-1; weak D call: TRBD1 (5 bases). This receptor was identified in a man in his 60s with acute or convalescent COVID-19. Here the CDR3 DNA reads TGTGCCATCAGTGTCAGGGTGGACACTGAAGCTTTCTTT. It translates to CAISVRVDTEAFF.